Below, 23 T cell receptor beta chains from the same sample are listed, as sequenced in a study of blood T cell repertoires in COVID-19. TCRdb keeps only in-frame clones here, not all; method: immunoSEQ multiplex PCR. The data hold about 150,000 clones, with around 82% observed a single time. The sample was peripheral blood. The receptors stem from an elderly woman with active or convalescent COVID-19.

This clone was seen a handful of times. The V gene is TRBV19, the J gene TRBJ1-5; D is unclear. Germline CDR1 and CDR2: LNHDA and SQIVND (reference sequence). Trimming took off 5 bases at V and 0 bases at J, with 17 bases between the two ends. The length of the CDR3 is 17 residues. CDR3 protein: CASSATGNSYSNQPQHF. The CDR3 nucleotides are TGTGCCAGTAGTGCGACCGGGAACTCGTATAGCAATCAGCCCCAGCATTTT.

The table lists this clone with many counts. DNA for the CDR3: TGTGCCAGCAGGATAGGGGCGGGCAATCAGCCCCAGCATTTT. Translation gives CASRIGAGNQPQHF. The chain has TRBV9 and TRBJ1-5; D possibly corresponds to TRBD1 (5 bases). This CDR3 contains 14 residues. CDR1 and CDR2 from the germline V gene are SGDLS and YYNGEE. V gave up 5 bases and J gave up 2 bases, with 11 bases separating them.

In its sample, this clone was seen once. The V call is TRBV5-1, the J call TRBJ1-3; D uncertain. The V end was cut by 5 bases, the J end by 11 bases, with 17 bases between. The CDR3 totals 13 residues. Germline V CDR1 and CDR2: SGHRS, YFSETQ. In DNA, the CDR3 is TGCGCCAGCAGTCCCGAGGGCTCCTTATCCATATATTTT. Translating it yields CASSPEGSLSIYF.

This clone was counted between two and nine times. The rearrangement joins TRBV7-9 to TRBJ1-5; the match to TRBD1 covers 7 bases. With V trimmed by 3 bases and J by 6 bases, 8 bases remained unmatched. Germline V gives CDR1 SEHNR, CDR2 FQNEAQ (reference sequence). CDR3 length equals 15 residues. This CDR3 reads CASSFDRVKGQPQHF. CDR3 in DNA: TGTGCCAGCAGCTTCGACAGGGTAAAAGGTCAGCCCCAGCATTTT.

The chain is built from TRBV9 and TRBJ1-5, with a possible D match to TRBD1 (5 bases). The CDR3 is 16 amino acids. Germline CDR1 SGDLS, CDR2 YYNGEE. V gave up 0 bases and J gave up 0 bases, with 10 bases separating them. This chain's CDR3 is CASSVDPGVSNQPQHF. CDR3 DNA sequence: TGTGCCAGCAGCGTAGATCCGGGGGTTAGCAATCAGCCCCAGCATTTT.

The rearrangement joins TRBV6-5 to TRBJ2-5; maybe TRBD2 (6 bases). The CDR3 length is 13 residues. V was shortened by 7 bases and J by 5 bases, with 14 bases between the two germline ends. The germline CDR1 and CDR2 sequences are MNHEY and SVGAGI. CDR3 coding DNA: TGTGCCAGCATCTCACCGGGAGCGGAGACCCAGTACTTC. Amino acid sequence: CASISPGAETQYF.

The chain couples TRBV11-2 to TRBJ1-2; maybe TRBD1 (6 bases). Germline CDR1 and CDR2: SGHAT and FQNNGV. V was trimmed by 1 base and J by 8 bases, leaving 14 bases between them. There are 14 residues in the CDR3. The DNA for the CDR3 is TGTGCCAGCAGCTTAGGAGCAGGGGCCGTCGGCTACACCTTC. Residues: CASSLGAGAVGYTF.

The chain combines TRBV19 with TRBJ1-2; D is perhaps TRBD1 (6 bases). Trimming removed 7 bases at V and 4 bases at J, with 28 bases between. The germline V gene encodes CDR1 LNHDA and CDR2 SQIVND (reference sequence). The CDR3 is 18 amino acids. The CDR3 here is CASKPTQTGRSRGYGYTF. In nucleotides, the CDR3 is TGTGCCAGTAAACCGACCCAGACAGGCCGATCAAGGGGCTATGGCTACACCTTC.

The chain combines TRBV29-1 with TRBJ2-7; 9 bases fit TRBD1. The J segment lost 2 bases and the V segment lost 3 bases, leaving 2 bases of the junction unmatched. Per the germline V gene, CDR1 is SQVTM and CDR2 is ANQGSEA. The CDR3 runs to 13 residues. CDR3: CSVDGQGTYEQYF. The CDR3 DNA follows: TGCAGCGTTGACGGACAGGGGACCTACGAGCAGTACTTC.

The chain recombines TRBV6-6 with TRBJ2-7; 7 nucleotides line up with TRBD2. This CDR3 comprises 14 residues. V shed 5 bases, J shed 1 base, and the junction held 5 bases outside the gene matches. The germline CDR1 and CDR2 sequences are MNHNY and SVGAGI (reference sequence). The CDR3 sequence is CASSRPGLSYEQYF. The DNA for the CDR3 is TGTGCCAGCAGTCGTCCGGGACTATCCTACGAGCAGTACTTC.

Written as DNA, the CDR3 is TGTGCCAGCAGCATACAGGGGCCCGGGACTGAAGCTTTCTTT. This encodes CASSIQGPGTEAFF. This chain uses TRBV7-2 with TRBJ1-1; 7 nucleotides align to TRBD1. This CDR3 is 14 amino acids long. The trim removed 5 bases at V and 5 bases at J, leaving 8 bases unmatched. Looked up from germline, CDR1 is SGHTA and CDR2 is FQGNSA.

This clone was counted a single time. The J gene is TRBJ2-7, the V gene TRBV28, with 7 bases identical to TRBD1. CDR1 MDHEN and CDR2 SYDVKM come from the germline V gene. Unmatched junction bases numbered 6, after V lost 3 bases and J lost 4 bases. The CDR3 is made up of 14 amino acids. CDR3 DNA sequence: TGTGCCAGCAGTTTTCAGGGGGAACCTTACGAGCAGTACTTC. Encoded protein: CASSFQGEPYEQYF.

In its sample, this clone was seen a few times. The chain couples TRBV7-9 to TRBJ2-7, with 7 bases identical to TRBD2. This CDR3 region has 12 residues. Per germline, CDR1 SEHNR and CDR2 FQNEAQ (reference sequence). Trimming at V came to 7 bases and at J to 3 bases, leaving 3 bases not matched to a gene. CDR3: CASNGGGYEQYF. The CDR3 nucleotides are TGTGCCAGCAACGGCGGGGGCTACGAGCAGTACTTC.

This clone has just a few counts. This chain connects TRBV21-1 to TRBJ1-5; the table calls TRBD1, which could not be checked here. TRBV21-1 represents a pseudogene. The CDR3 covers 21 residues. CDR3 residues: CASSNPGLTKNRQGWYPPQHF. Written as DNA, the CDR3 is TGTGCCAGCAGCAACCCTGGACTAACGAAAAATAGACAGGGCTGGTATCCGCCCCAGCATTTT.

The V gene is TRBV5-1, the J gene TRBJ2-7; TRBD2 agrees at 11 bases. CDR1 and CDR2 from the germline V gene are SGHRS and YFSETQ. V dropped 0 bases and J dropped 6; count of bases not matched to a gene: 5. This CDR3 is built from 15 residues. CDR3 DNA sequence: TGCGCCAGCAGCTTGGCCCCGGGACTAGCGGTCGAGCAGTACTTC. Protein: CASSLAPGLAVEQYF.

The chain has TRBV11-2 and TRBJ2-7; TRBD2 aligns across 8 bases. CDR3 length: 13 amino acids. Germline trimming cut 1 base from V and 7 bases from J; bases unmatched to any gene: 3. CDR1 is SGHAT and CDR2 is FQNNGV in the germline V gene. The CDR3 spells CASSLVSGGEQYF. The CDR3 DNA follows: TGTGCCAGCAGCTTAGTGTCGGGGGGGGAGCAGTACTTC. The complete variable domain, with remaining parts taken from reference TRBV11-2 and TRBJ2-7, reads EAGVAQSPRYKIIEKRQSVAFWCNPISGHATLYWYQQILGQGPKLLIQFQNNGVVDDSQLPKDRFSAERLKGVDSTLKIQPAKLEDSAVYLCASSLVSGGEQYFGPGTRLTVT.

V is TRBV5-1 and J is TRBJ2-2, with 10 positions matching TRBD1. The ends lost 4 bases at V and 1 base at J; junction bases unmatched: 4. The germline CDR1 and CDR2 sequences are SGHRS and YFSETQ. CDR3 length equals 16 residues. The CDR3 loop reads CASSPGDRGNTGELFF. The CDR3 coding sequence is TGCGCCAGCAGCCCCGGGGACAGGGGGAACACCGGGGAGCTGTTTTTT.

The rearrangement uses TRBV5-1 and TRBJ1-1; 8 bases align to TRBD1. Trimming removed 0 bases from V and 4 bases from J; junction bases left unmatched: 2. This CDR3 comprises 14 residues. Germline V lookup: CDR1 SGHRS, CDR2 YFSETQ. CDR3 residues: CASSLEGTGTEAFF. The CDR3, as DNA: TGCGCCAGCAGCTTGGAAGGGACAGGCACTGAAGCTTTCTTT.

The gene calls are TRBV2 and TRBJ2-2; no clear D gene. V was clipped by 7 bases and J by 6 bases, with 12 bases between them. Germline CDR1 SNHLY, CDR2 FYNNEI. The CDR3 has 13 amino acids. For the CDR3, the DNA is TGTGCCAGCACCGATGAACCGGCCGGGGAGCTGTTTTTT. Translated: CASTDEPAGELFF.

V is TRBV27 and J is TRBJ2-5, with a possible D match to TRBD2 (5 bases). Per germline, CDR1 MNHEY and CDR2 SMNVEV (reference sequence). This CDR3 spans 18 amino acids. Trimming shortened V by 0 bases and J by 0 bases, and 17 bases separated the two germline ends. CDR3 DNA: TGTGCCAGCAGTTTATCGCCAGCGTCGGGGTTCCACCAAGAGACCCAGTACTTC. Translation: CASSLSPASGFHQETQYF.

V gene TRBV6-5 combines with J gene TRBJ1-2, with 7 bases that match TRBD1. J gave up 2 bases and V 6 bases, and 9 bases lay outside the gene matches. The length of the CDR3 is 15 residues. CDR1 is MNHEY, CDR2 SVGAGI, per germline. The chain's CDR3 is CASRNNRGFNYGYTF. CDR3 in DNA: TGTGCCAGCAGAAATAACAGGGGTTTCAACTATGGCTACACCTTC.

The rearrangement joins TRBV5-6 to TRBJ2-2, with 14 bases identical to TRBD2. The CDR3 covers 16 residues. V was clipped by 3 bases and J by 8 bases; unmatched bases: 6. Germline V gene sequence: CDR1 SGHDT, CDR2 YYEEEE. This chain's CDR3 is CASSSGLAGVVGELFF. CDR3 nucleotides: TGTGCCAGCAGCTCGGGACTAGCGGGAGTTGTGGGGGAGCTGTTTTTT.

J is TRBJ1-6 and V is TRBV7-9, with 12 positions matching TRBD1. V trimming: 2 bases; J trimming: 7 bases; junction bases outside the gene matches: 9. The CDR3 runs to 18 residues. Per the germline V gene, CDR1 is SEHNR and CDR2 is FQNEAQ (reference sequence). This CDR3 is CASSLFPGQGAENSPLHF. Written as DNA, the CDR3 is TGTGCCAGCAGCTTATTTCCGGGACAGGGGGCAGAGAATTCACCCCTCCACTTT.